A single sample gave rise to the 28 T cell receptor beta chains below, sequenced in a study of T cells in localized non-small cell lung cancer. The data were produced by immunoSEQ multiplex PCR, yet TCRdb's version contains in-frame clones alone and is incomplete. The data contain roughly 71,000 clones, around 85% of them seen just once; the ten biggest clones take up less than 25%. The input for sequencing was peripheral blood, taken before any cancer treatment. The receptors come from a male donor at least 60 years old with stage III squamous cell lung carcinoma.

This chain connects TRBV5-6 to TRBJ1-3, with D unclear. Germline-derived CDR1 and CDR2 are SGHDT and YYEEEE. CDR3 length equals 14 residues. With 0 bases removed from V and 4 bases from J, the gap between germline ends came to 8 bases. CDR3 loop: CASSLGTVGNTIYF. CDR3 sequence (DNA): TGTGCCAGCAGCTTGGGGACCGTCGGAAACACCATATATTTT. Together with reference TRBV5-6 and TRBJ1-3, the CDR3 gives the full variable domain: DAGVTQSPTHLIKTRGQQVTLRCSPKSGHDTVSWYQQALGQGPQFIFQYYEEEERQRGNFPDRFSGHQFPNYSSELNVNALLLGDSALYLCASSLGTVGNTIYFGEGSWLTVV.

V is TRBV19 and J is TRBJ1-1; 7 nucleotides line up with TRBD1. The CDR3 contains 14 residues. Germline CDR1 and CDR2: LNHDA and SQIVND (reference sequence). V shed 7 bases and J 4 bases; nucleotides not matched to a gene: 9. The chain's CDR3 is CASMPTGRTTEAFF. The CDR3 bases are TGTGCCAGTATGCCGACAGGGCGTACCACTGAAGCTTTCTTT.

The rearrangement links TRBV23-1 to TRBJ2-5; weak D call: TRBD1 (6 bases). TRBV23-1 carries the ORF label, with uncertain function. V dropped 6 bases and J dropped 0 bases, with 14 bases sitting between them. The CDR3 runs to 15 residues. CDR3 residues: CASSSNRDNQETQYF. CDR3 sequence (DNA): TGCGCCAGCAGCTCAAACCGGGACAACCAAGAGACCCAGTACTTC.

This rearrangement joins TRBV13 to TRBJ1-2, with 8 nucleotides matching TRBD1. J gave up 8 bases and V 5 bases, and 10 bases lay outside the gene matches. The CDR3 extends over 14 amino acids. Germline V gene sequence: CDR1 PRHDT, CDR2 FYEKMQ (reference sequence). CDR3 sequence (DNA): TGTGCCAGCAGCCTCAATCCTGACAGGGGCGGCTACACCTTC. Translated, it gives CASSLNPDRGGYTF.

The chain uses TRBV6-1 and TRBJ2-3, with D unclear. The V end was cut by 0 bases, the J end by 6 bases, with 10 bases between. This CDR3 comprises 14 residues. Germline CDR1 reads MNHNS; CDR2 reads SASEGT. The CDR3 spells CASSEATARDTQYF. CDR3 coding DNA: TGTGCCAGCAGTGAAGCGACGGCTCGGGATACGCAGTATTTT.

The V and J genes are TRBV12-5 and TRBJ2-1, with a weak D call TRBD1 (6 bases). Per germline, CDR1 LGHNT and CDR2 FRNRAP. The CDR3 is 15 residues long. Trimming left V 5 bases short and J 2 bases short, with 13 bases between. In DNA form, the CDR3 reads TGTGCTAGTGGTCCCCCTCAGGGGACCTACAATGAGCAGTTCTTC. It translates to CASGPPQGTYNEQFF.

The chain uses TRBV4-3 and TRBJ2-2; D might be TRBD1 or TRBD2, each matching 5 bases. The V gene's germline CDR1 is LGHNA and CDR2 YSLEER. V lost 0 bases, J lost 5 bases, and 7 bases lay in between. The CDR3 runs 14 residues. CDR3 residues: CASSQDGGTGELFF. CDR3 DNA sequence: TGCGCCAGCAGCCAAGATGGGGGTACCGGGGAGCTGTTTTTT.

The chain is built from TRBV2 and TRBJ2-2, with D possibly matching TRBD1 (6 bases). From germline, CDR1 is SNHLY and CDR2 FYNNEI. This CDR3 spans 15 amino acids. V was pared by 6 bases and J by 1 base, with 12 bases between. The CDR3 region is CASRRQELNTGELFF. CDR3 coding DNA: TGTGCCAGCAGGAGACAGGAATTGAACACCGGGGAGCTGTTTTTT. The entire variable domain, with the rest obtained from reference TRBV2 and TRBJ2-2, is as follows: EPEVTQTPSHQVTQMGQEVILRCVPISNHLYFYWYRQILGQKVEFLVSFYNNEISEKSEIFDDQFSVERPDGSNFTLKIRSTKLEDSAMYFCASRRQELNTGELFFGEGSRLTVL.

The J gene is TRBJ1-5, the V gene TRBV5-6, with D possibly being TRBD1 (5 bases). The CDR3 has 16 amino acids. Germline CDR1 reads SGHDT; CDR2 reads YYEEEE. V was pared by 5 bases and J by 4 bases, with 19 bases between. The CDR3 sequence: CASSYGTAIENQPQHF. The CDR3 coding sequence is TGTGCCAGCAGTTACGGGACCGCAATAGAGAATCAGCCCCAGCATTTT.

The rearrangement joins TRBV7-7 to TRBJ2-1; perhaps TRBD1 as D (6 bases). Germline assignment: CDR1 SSHAT and CDR2 FNYEAQ (reference sequence). V was pared by 6 bases and J by 7 bases, with 16 bases between. The CDR3 has 14 residues. For the CDR3, the DNA is TGTGCCAGCAGTCTGGGACATCAAGAAAATGAGCAGTTCTTC. Amino acid sequence: CASSLGHQENEQFF.

V gene TRBV7-8 combines with J gene TRBJ1-5; a weak D match, TRBD1 (5 bases). Germline V gene sequence: CDR1 SGHVS, CDR2 FQNEAQ. Trimming cost V 1 base and J 3 bases, with 13 bases left between them. CDR3 size: 16 residues. This CDR3 is CASSLGSGRNNQPQHF. The CDR3 DNA is TGTGCCAGCAGCTTAGGGTCAGGGAGAAACAATCAGCCCCAGCATTTT. Full variable domain (rest looked up from reference TRBV7-8 and TRBJ1-5): GAGVSQSPRYKVAKRGQDVALRCDPISGHVSLFWYQQALGQGPEFLTYFQNEAQLDKSGLPSDRFFAERPEGSVSTLKIQRTQQEDSAVYLCASSLGSGRNNQPQHFGDGTRLSIL.

V usage is TRBV2 and J usage is TRBJ2-3, with TRBD2 matching 9 bases. The germline CDR1 and CDR2 sequences are SNHLY and FYNNEI. CDR3 length equals 16 residues. Losses at the gene ends were 6 bases for V and 0 bases for J; bases not matched to a gene: 7. The chain's CDR3 is CASSQGTSWSTDTQYF. CDR3 DNA sequence: TGTGCCAGCAGCCAAGGGACTAGCTGGAGCACAGATACGCAGTATTTT.

This clone has only one observation. The rearrangement joins TRBV5-4 to TRBJ2-3; 7 bases map to TRBD1. There are 15 residues in the CDR3. Germline V gene sequence: CDR1 SGHNT, CDR2 YYREEE (reference sequence). V was clipped by 3 bases and J by 1 base; unmatched bases: 5. DNA of the CDR3: TGTGCCAGCAGCTATAACGGACAGGGCACAGATACGCAGTATTTT. It encodes CASSYNGQGTDTQYF.

The chain has TRBV5-4 and TRBJ2-3; D perhaps matches TRBD1 (6 bases). V was clipped by 4 bases and J by 2 bases, with 11 bases between them. The CDR3 has 14 amino acids. Germline loops: CDR1 SGHNT, CDR2 YYREEE (reference sequence). The CDR3 DNA follows: TGTGCCAGCAGCCCGGACAGATACACAGATACGCAGTATTTT. This codes for CASSPDRYTDTQYF.

Only one count was recorded for this clone. The chain joins TRBV5-1 to TRBJ2-5; 9 bases line up with TRBD1. Germline values: CDR1 SGHRS, CDR2 YFSETQ. The ends lost 5 bases at V and 4 bases at J; junction bases unmatched: 6. There are 14 residues in the CDR3. The chain's CDR3 is CASRTTGGRETQYF. The CDR3 DNA follows: TGCGCCAGCAGAACGACAGGGGGGCGAGAGACCCAGTACTTC.

The chain joins TRBV7-2 to TRBJ1-1; the D gene is possibly TRBD1 (5 bases). This CDR3 region has 14 residues. Trimming shortened V by 5 bases and J by 3 bases, and 13 bases separated the two germline ends. Germline V lookup: CDR1 SGHTA, CDR2 FQGNSA. The DNA for the CDR3 is TGTGCCAGCAGCATCCGGGACGTGGACACTGAAGCTTTCTTT. Its translation is CASSIRDVDTEAFF.

The rearrangement links TRBV27 to TRBJ1-2, with 8 bases identical to TRBD1. The trim removed 5 bases at V and 4 bases at J, leaving 12 bases unmatched. The germline CDR1 and CDR2 sequences are MNHEY and SMNVEV (reference sequence). The CDR3 has 16 amino acids. CDR3 loop: CASSGVEQGEGYGYTF. CDR3 bases: TGTGCCAGCAGTGGGGTTGAACAGGGGGAAGGCTATGGCTACACCTTC.

The chain carries TRBV5-1 and TRBJ1-1, with D unresolved. V gave up 4 bases and J gave up 1 base, with 8 bases separating them. CDR3 size: 13 residues. CDR1 and CDR2 (germline): SGHRS, YFSETQ. The CDR3 DNA sequence: TGCGCCAGCAGCGGGCGTCCGAACACTGAAGCTTTCTTT. It is translated as CASSGRPNTEAFF.

The chain uses TRBV30 and TRBJ1-1; a possible D gene is TRBD1 (5 bases). The CDR3 length is 14 residues. V was shortened by 1 base and J by 6 bases, with 15 bases between the two germline ends. Germline CDR1 and CDR2: GTSNPN and SVGIG (reference sequence). Written as DNA, the CDR3 is TGTGCCTGGAGTGGTAGGGGCGAAACCCCTGAAGCTTTCTTT. It specifies CAWSGRGETPEAFF.

Worth noting for this clone: The same CDR3 also results from other DNA sequences found in this sample. CDR3 nucleotides: TGCGCCAGCAGCCAAGCTACCGGGACCAACTATGGCTACACCTTC. Translation gives CASSQATGTNYGYTF. The V call is TRBV4-3, the J call TRBJ1-2; a possible D gene is TRBD1 (5 bases). V was shortened by 1 base and J by 2 bases, with 11 bases between the two germline ends. Germline V gene lookup returns CDR1 LGHNA and CDR2 YSLEER. The CDR3 length is 15 residues.

The chain is built from TRBV2 and TRBJ1-6; 9 positions match TRBD1. The CDR3 has 16 amino acids. The germline V gene has CDR1 SNHLY and CDR2 FYNNEI. The trim removed 6 bases at V and 8 bases at J, leaving 11 bases unmatched. The CDR3 DNA reads as TGTGCCAGCAGAGTTACGCGGGGACAGGGATATTCACCCCTCCACTTT. Translated, it gives CASRVTRGQGYSPLHF.

The chain couples TRBV19 to TRBJ2-1; possible D gene TRBD1, 5 bases. With 2 bases removed from V and 2 bases from J, the gap between germline ends came to 13 bases. Per germline, CDR1 LNHDA and CDR2 SQIVND (reference sequence). The CDR3 loop spans 16 amino acids. CDR3 sequence reads: CASSISQGATYNEQFF. CDR3 bases: TGTGCCAGTAGTATATCCCAGGGCGCGACCTACAATGAGCAGTTCTTC. The complete variable domain, with remaining parts taken from reference TRBV19 and TRBJ2-1, reads DGGITQSPKYLFRKEGQNVTLSCEQNLNHDAMYWYRQDPGQGLRLIYYSQIVNDFQKGDIAEGYSVSREKKESFPLTVTSAQKNPTAFYLCASSISQGATYNEQFFGPGTRLTVL.

This chain uses TRBV5-4 with TRBJ1-2; a possible D gene is TRBD1 (6 bases). V shed 0 bases and J shed 8 bases, with 17 bases lying between them. Per germline, CDR1 SGHNT and CDR2 YYREEE (reference sequence). This CDR3 comprises 15 residues. CDR3 residues: CASSLDPGASDGYTF. CDR3 nucleotides: TGTGCCAGCAGCTTGGATCCGGGGGCCTCTGACGGCTACACCTTC.

The rearrangement links TRBV5-1 to TRBJ2-3, with a weak D call TRBD1 (5 bases). Germline loops: CDR1 SGHRS, CDR2 YFSETQ. Between the trimmed V and J ends, which lost 4 bases and 2 bases, there was a span of 11 bases. This CDR3 spans 14 amino acids. CDR3 loop: CASSRRQNTDTQYF. For the CDR3, the DNA is TGCGCCAGCAGCCGCCGACAGAACACAGATACGCAGTATTTT.

The V call is TRBV19, the J call TRBJ1-1, with 9 nucleotides matching TRBD1. The CDR3 length is 14 residues. Germline-derived CDR1 and CDR2 are LNHDA and SQIVND (reference sequence). V trimming: 4 bases; J trimming: 5 bases; junction bases outside the gene matches: 5. The CDR3 nucleotides read TGTGCCAGTAGTAGACAGGGGGTGGCAACTGAAGCTTTCTTT. Translating it yields CASSRQGVATEAFF.

This chain uses TRBV10-3 with TRBJ1-4; tentative D call: TRBD1 (6 bases). CDR3 length: 14 residues. The V gene lost 3 bases and the J gene lost 8 bases, with 13 bases spanning the gap. Germline CDR1 ENHRY, CDR2 SYGVKD. The CDR3 protein is CAISDGQGREKLFF. The CDR3 DNA is TGTGCCATCAGTGACGGGCAGGGGAGGGAAAAACTGTTTTTT.

The chain recombines TRBV9 with TRBJ2-7, with 13 positions matching TRBD2. Unmatched junction bases numbered 4, after V lost 4 bases and J lost 6 bases. CDR3 length: 14 amino acids. Germline values: CDR1 SGDLS, CDR2 YYNGEE. The CDR3 loop reads CASSFRTSGGEQYF. In nucleotides, the CDR3 is TGTGCCAGCAGCTTCAGGACTAGCGGGGGCGAGCAGTACTTC.

The chain couples TRBV7-2 to TRBJ1-5; D is unresolved. Deletions cut 5 bases from V and 1 base from J, with 12 bases between. This CDR3 has 15 residues. Germline V gene sequence: CDR1 SGHTA, CDR2 FQGNSA. The CDR3 DNA is TGTGCCAGCAGCAACCCTCTGGGAAGCAATCAGCCCCAGCATTTT. It specifies CASSNPLGSNQPQHF.